This T cell receptor beta chain was recorded in a study of shared clonotypes between healthy human individuals. TCRdb's table, derived via immunoSEQ multiplex PCR, lists solely in-frame clones and lacks some. The table has more than 550,000 clones, over 55% seen once. CDR3 length equals 19 residues. V lost 0 bases, J lost 3 bases, and 10 bases stayed unmatched. Germline V CDR1 and CDR2: KGHSH, LQKENI. This clone was seen at least ten times. Its target is not known. Study-wide results and limits: Incomplete sequencing of sorted subsets was indicated by rarefaction despite large depth.

The source of this sequence is a woman aged 25 to 45 in good health. Sequenced: memory CD4+ T cells sorted from blood. Subset described: CD45RA-negative fraction. The V call is TRBV18, the J call TRBJ2-1; 11 nucleotides agree with TRBD1. This CDR3 reads CASSPPPGQGALRYNEQFF. As DNA, the CDR3 is TGTGCCAGCTCACCACCCCCCGGACAGGGGGCTTTGCGCTACAATGAGCAGTTCTTC.